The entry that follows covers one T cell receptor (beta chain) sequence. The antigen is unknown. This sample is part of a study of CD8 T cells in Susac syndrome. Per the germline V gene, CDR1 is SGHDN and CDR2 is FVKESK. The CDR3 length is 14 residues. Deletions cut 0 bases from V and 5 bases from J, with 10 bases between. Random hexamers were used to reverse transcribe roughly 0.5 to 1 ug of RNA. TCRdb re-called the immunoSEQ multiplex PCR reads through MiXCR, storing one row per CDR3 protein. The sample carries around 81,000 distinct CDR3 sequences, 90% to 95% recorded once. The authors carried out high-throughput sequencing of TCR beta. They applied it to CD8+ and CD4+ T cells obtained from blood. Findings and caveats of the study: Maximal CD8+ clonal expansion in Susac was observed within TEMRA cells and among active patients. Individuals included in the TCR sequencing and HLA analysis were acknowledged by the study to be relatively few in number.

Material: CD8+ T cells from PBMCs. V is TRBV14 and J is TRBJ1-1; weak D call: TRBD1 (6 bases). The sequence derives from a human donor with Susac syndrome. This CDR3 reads CASSQDSQGTEAFF. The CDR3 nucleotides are TGTGCCAGCAGCCAAGATTCTCAGGGGACTGAAGCTTTCTTT. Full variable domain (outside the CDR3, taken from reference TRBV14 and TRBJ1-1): EAGVTQFPSHSVIEKGQTVTLRCDPISGHDNLYWYRRVMGKEIKFLLHFVKESKQDESGMPNNRFLAERTGGTYSTLKVQPAELEDSGVYFCASSQDSQGTEAFFGQGTRLTVV.